The source of this TCR beta chain is a study of Graves' ophthalmopathy and Graves' hyperthyroidism. About the research overall: Being free of ophthalmopathy for 18 months of follow-up defined stable hyperthyroidism.

The V gene's germline CDR1 is MRHNA and CDR2 SNTAGT. A total of 10 residues make up the CDR3, ends included. As concerns this clonotype: Its antigen is currently unknown. The CDR3 ends on some other residue instead of the conserved phenylalanine or tryptophan, so this is likely a read error. The DNA is left out, because the CDR3 cannot be placed on it with certainty; the CDR3 is given as TCRdb lists it.

Amplification targeted the TCR beta CDR3 regions, with RNA transcripts as the source material. The workflow started with a first-round RT-PCR run with HTBI primers and then moved on to a second-round multiplex PCR. Using its own MiXCR run on the multiplex PCR reads, TCRdb lists one record per CDR3 protein. Found here are about 550,000 distinct CDR3 sequences, approximately 37% of them singletons; the top ten hold about 4.2%. Whole-study results and caveats: Most expanded clonotypes from thyroid (those above 0.001 frequency) were also found in blood. Ophthalmopathy progression was predicted by the model at less than 71% sensitivity and approximately 72% specificity.

This chain joins TRBV6-4 and TRBJ2-6; the table's D call TRBD2 went unverified against the DNA. The TCR originated in an adult man with Graves' hyperthyroidism. Sequencing was done on a sample of peripheral blood or thyroid tissue (not recorded which). The CDR3 sequence: CASSSPPGTS.